The 28 T cell receptor beta chains in this list originate from one sample, sequenced in a study of cytomegalovirus exposure and HLA in healthy donors. Method: immunoSEQ multiplex PCR; TCRdb's copy keeps in-frame clones and lacks some. The sample lists about 70,000 clones; almost 95% were seen once. The sequenced material came from PBMCs. These receptors all stem from a man aged 18-30 years in good health and CMV-seropositive.

The J gene is TRBJ2-7, the V gene TRBV29-1, with D perhaps TRBD1 (6 bases). The CDR3 consists of 13 residues. The V end lost 2 bases, the J end lost 0 bases, and 8 bases lay between the germline ends. Germline V gene lookup returns CDR1 SQVTM and CDR2 ANQGSEA. CDR3 in amino acids: CSVETDSSYEQYF. The CDR3 DNA reads as TGCAGCGTTGAAACGGACAGCTCCTACGAGCAGTACTTC.

This clone was counted a few times. One end of the junction varies from germline; a read error may be responsible. The chain carries TRBV27 and TRBJ2-7, with a tentative D call TRBD2 (6 bases). Germline V gene lookup returns CDR1 MNHEY and CDR2 SMNVEV (reference sequence). CDR3 length equals 13 residues. For the CDR3, the DNA is TGTGCCAGCCGTTTGGGGAGGTTTTACGAGCAGTACTTC. Its translation: CASRLGRFYEQYF.

The chain has TRBV14 and TRBJ2-7; no clear D gene. The CDR3 extends over 16 amino acids. Per the germline V gene, CDR1 is SGHDN and CDR2 is FVKESK. Trimming shortened V by 0 bases and J by 2 bases, and 14 bases separated the two germline ends. The CDR3 reads CASSQDWAGSTYEQYF. CDR3 in DNA: TGTGCCAGCAGCCAAGATTGGGCTGGCAGTACCTACGAGCAGTACTTC. The full variable domain, its missing parts supplied by reference TRBV14 and TRBJ2-7, is EAGVTQFPSHSVIEKGQTVTLRCDPISGHDNLYWYRRVMGKEIKFLLHFVKESKQDESGMPNNRFLAERTGGTYSTLKVQPAELEDSGVYFCASSQDWAGSTYEQYFGPGTRLTVT.

The chain combines TRBV28 with TRBJ1-5; 9 bases line up with TRBD1. Germline V gives CDR1 MDHEN, CDR2 SYDVKM. The CDR3 extends over 14 amino acids. The V and J ends lost 10 bases and 7 bases, in that order; junction bases with no gene match: 11. The CDR3 nucleotides are TGTGCCACCAACCCAACAGGGGGCAGGCAGCCCCAGCATTTT. It specifies CATNPTGGRQPQHF.

The gene calls are TRBV14 and TRBJ2-1, with D possibly being TRBD2 (5 bases). This CDR3 is built from 13 residues. In germline, CDR1 is SGHDN, CDR2 FVKESK. Trimming pared 4 bases from V and 9 bases from J, leaving 13 bases between. DNA of the CDR3: TGTGCCAGCAGCCCCCTTCGGGGTGTTGAGCAGTTCTTC. Protein: CASSPLRGVEQFF.

V usage is TRBV14 and J usage is TRBJ2-1; 9 bases align to TRBD2. The CDR3 is made up of 14 amino acids. Germline values: CDR1 SGHDN, CDR2 FVKESK. With 6 bases clipped from V and 6 bases from J, the junction kept 6 bases outside the gene matches. The CDR3 sequence is CASSSGLASNEQFF. The CDR3 DNA reads TGTGCCAGCAGTTCGGGACTAGCCTCCAATGAGCAGTTCTTC.

J is TRBJ2-3 and V is TRBV6-4, with 10 positions matching TRBD2. CDR1 and CDR2 (germline): MRHNA, SNTAGT. There are 15 residues in the CDR3. Trimming at V came to 7 bases and at J to 0 bases, leaving 4 bases not matched to a gene. CDR3 sequence (DNA): TGTGCCAGCACCCTGACTAGCGGGAGCACAGATACGCAGTATTTT. Translating gives CASTLTSGSTDTQYF.

This sequence joins TRBV28 and TRBJ2-3; the D gene is possibly TRBD2 (5 bases). The length of the CDR3 is 14 residues. V lost 4 bases and J lost 2, with 10 bases in between. Germline V gives CDR1 MDHEN, CDR2 SYDVKM. The CDR3 DNA sequence: TGTGCCAGCAGTTATGAGCGGCCCACAGATACGCAGTATTTT. It specifies CASSYERPTDTQYF. Filled out from reference TRBV28 and TRBJ2-3, the complete variable domain reads DVKVTQSSRYLVKRTGEKVFLECVQDMDHENMFWYRQDPGLGLRLIYFSYDVKMKEKGDIPEGYSVSREKKERFSLILESASTNQTSMYLCASSYERPTDTQYFGPGTRLTVL.

V gene TRBV5-1 combines with J gene TRBJ1-1, with TRBD1 identical over 9 bases. This CDR3 is 14 amino acids long. The ends lost 7 bases at V and 6 bases at J; junction bases unmatched: 10. In germline, CDR1 is SGHRS, CDR2 YFSETQ. The CDR3: CASLNLGQGSEAFF. The CDR3 DNA reads as TGCGCCAGCCTTAACCTGGGACAGGGTTCTGAAGCTTTCTTT. Complete variable domain (other parts from reference TRBV5-1 and TRBJ1-1): KAGVTQTPRYLIKTRGQQVTLSCSPISGHRSVSWYQQTPGQGLQFLFEYFSETQRNKGNFPGRFSGRQFSNSRSEMNVSTLELGDSALYLCASLNLGQGSEAFFGQGTRLTVV.

This chain connects TRBV5-1 to TRBJ1-2; D is undetermined. The CDR3 sequence is 14 residues long. The germline V gene encodes CDR1 SGHRS and CDR2 YFSETQ. Trimming took off 0 bases at V and 4 bases at J, with 10 bases between the two ends. The CDR3 nucleotides are TGCGCCAGCAGCTTGGGCCCAGATGTCTATGGCTACACCTTC. Protein: CASSLGPDVYGYTF. Full variable domain (remainder filled in from reference TRBV5-1 and TRBJ1-2): KAGVTQTPRYLIKTRGQQVTLSCSPISGHRSVSWYQQTPGQGLQFLFEYFSETQRNKGNFPGRFSGRQFSNSRSEMNVSTLELGDSALYLCASSLGPDVYGYTFGSGTRLTVV.

J is TRBJ2-2 and V is TRBV11-2, with 8 bases aligning to TRBD1. There are 17 residues in the CDR3. Trimming at V came to 2 bases and at J to 1 base, leaving 6 bases not matched to a gene. Germline CDR1 and CDR2: SGHAT and FQNNGV. The DNA of the CDR3 is TGTGCCAGCAGCTTAAGCCCGGACAGGGTGAACACCGGGGAGCTGTTTTTT. Translated: CASSLSPDRVNTGELFF.

V usage is TRBV7-6 and J usage is TRBJ2-7; a weak D match, TRBD1 (5 bases). CDR1 SGHVS and CDR2 FNYEAQ come from the germline V gene. There are 13 residues in the CDR3. Trimming stripped 3 bases from V and 6 bases from J, with 12 bases between. DNA of the CDR3: TGTGCCAGCAGCTTGGCGGTAAGGGGCGAGCAGTACTTC. Translating gives CASSLAVRGEQYF. Full variable domain (outside the CDR3, taken from reference TRBV7-6 and TRBJ2-7): GAGVSQSPRYKVTKRGQDVALRCDPISGHVSLYWYRQALGQGPEFLTYFNYEAQQDKSGLPNDRFSAERPEGSISTLTIQRTEQRDSAMYRCASSLAVRGEQYFGPGTRLTVT.

This chain connects TRBV9 to TRBJ2-3; 8 positions match TRBD1. V lost 2 bases, J lost 2 bases, and 7 bases stayed unmatched. This CDR3 is built from 16 residues. Germline V gene data show CDR1 as SGDLS and CDR2 as YYNGEE. The CDR3 sequence is CASSVQGAPITDTQYF. The CDR3 region has the DNA TGTGCCAGCAGCGTGCAGGGGGCCCCAATCACAGATACGCAGTATTTT.

V usage is TRBV5-1 and J usage is TRBJ1-1; D is uncertain. From germline, CDR1 is SGHRS and CDR2 YFSETQ. The CDR3 consists of 15 residues. With 4 bases removed from V and 1 base from J, the gap between germline ends came to 14 bases. The CDR3 DNA follows: TGCGCCAGCAGCCTCCGGAGCGGCGGGAACACTGAAGCTTTCTTT. This translates into CASSLRSGGNTEAFF.

This clone has only a few counts. The CDR3 reads CAWTAGRTTYNEQFF. The CDR3 bases are TGTGCCTGGACTGCTGGGCGGACTACCTACAATGAGCAGTTCTTC. This chain uses TRBV30 with TRBJ2-1, with D perhaps matching TRBD2 (6 bases). Trimming removed 4 bases at V and 2 bases at J, with 15 bases between. CDR1 is GTSNPN and CDR2 is SVGIG in the germline V gene (reference sequence). The length of the CDR3 is 15 residues.

This sequence joins TRBV5-1 and TRBJ2-7; 7 nucleotides match TRBD1. V trimming: 0 bases; J trimming: 5 bases; junction bases outside the gene matches: 11. The CDR3 is 16 amino acids. In germline, CDR1 is SGHRS, CDR2 YFSETQ. The CDR3 protein is CASSLGGTELANEQYF. In nucleotides, the CDR3 is TGCGCCAGCAGCTTGGGTGGGACAGAGTTAGCTAACGAGCAGTACTTC.

The rearrangement uses TRBV4-1 and TRBJ2-1, with TRBD2 matching 8 bases. The junction had 6 bases not matched to a gene; V was cut back by 5 bases and J by 0 bases. The CDR3 length is 16 residues. The V gene's germline CDR1 is MGHRA and CDR2 YSYEKL. The CDR3 loop reads CASSARSGSSYNEQFF. The DNA for the CDR3 is TGCGCCAGCAGCGCGCGCAGCGGGAGCTCCTACAATGAGCAGTTCTTC.

This chain connects TRBV6-6 to TRBJ2-2, with 10 bases aligning to TRBD2. Unmatched junction bases numbered 8, after V lost 6 bases and J lost 7 bases. This CDR3 has 15 residues. Germline assignment: CDR1 MNHNY and CDR2 SVGAGI (reference sequence). This CDR3 reads CASRPRTSGGGELFF. The DNA for the CDR3 is TGTGCCAGCAGACCTCGGACTAGCGGAGGCGGGGAGCTGTTTTTT.

V is TRBV7-2 and J is TRBJ1-1; tentatively, D is TRBD1 (5 bases). The CDR3 runs to 15 residues. Looked up from germline, CDR1 is SGHTA and CDR2 is FQGNSA. Trimming pared 2 bases from V and 7 bases from J, leaving 17 bases between. The CDR3 is CASSLSIQGGVEAFF. The CDR3, as DNA: TGTGCCAGCAGCTTATCTATTCAGGGCGGGGTTGAAGCTTTCTTT.

The chain combines TRBV28 with TRBJ1-5; 8 positions agree with TRBD1. V shed 5 bases and J 7 bases; nucleotides not matched to a gene: 10. Germline CDR1 is MDHEN and CDR2 is SYDVKM. This CDR3 is built from 15 residues. CDR3 coding DNA: TGTGCCAGCAGTCCGACAGGGGATAGGGAGCAGCCCCAGCATTTT. It specifies CASSPTGDREQPQHF.

The chain employs TRBV7-9 and TRBJ2-3; 7 nucleotides match TRBD1. CDR1 and CDR2 from the germline V gene are SEHNR and FQNEAQ (reference sequence). V was clipped by 6 bases and J by 2 bases; unmatched bases: 11. This CDR3 is built from 16 residues. The DNA of the CDR3 is TGTGCCAGCAGTCAAGGACAGGACGCCCCCACAGATACGCAGTATTTT. Protein sequence: CASSQGQDAPTDTQYF.

The chain recombines TRBV9 with TRBJ2-7; tentative D call: TRBD2 (6 bases). The V gene lost 0 bases and the J gene lost 2 bases, with 12 bases spanning the gap. This CDR3 spans 15 amino acids. Germline CDR1 SGDLS, CDR2 YYNGEE. The CDR3 loop is CASSVGRDFTYEQYF. Written as DNA, the CDR3 is TGTGCCAGCAGCGTAGGACGGGACTTTACCTACGAGCAGTACTTC.

J is TRBJ2-7 and V is TRBV27, with TRBD2 identical over 9 bases. The V segment lost 3 bases and the J segment 3 bases; nucleotides outside the gene matches: 6. Germline-derived CDR1 and CDR2 are MNHEY and SMNVEV (reference sequence). The CDR3 extends over 15 amino acids. In nucleotides, the CDR3 is TGTGCCAGCAGTTTTTTCGGGCGGGAGGGCTACGAGCAGTACTTC. It yields the protein CASSFFGREGYEQYF.

V is TRBV19 and J is TRBJ2-1, with 7 bases identical to TRBD1. Trimming cost V 9 bases and J 6 bases; bases outside gene matches: 8. Germline assignment: CDR1 LNHDA and CDR2 SQIVND (reference sequence). The CDR3 sequence is 13 residues long. Written as DNA, the CDR3 is TGTGCCAGAATTGACAGGGATTGCAATGAGCAGTTCTTC. Translating it yields CARIDRDCNEQFF.

The rearrangement links TRBV2 to TRBJ1-5, with D maybe TRBD1 (6 bases). V was shortened by 6 bases and J by 8 bases, with 17 bases between the two germline ends. CDR3 size: 14 residues. Germline V gene data show CDR1 as SNHLY and CDR2 as FYNNEI. CDR3 coding DNA: TGTGCCAGCAGCCCAGGGGCCGCGGCTAAGCCCCAGCATTTT. This encodes CASSPGAAAKPQHF.

The chain recombines TRBV28 with TRBJ2-5; 7 nucleotides agree with TRBD1. V lost 6 bases and J lost 4; bases outside the gene matches: 5. The germline V gene encodes CDR1 MDHEN and CDR2 SYDVKM. There are 13 residues in the CDR3. The CDR3 sequence is CASSRTGGETQYF. As DNA, the CDR3 is TGTGCCAGCAGCCGGACAGGCGGAGAGACCCAGTACTTC.

The chain employs TRBV5-6 and TRBJ2-3; 7 bases match TRBD2. Germline V gives CDR1 SGHDT, CDR2 YYEEEE. The CDR3 has 15 amino acids. V was clipped by 1 base and J by 5 bases; unmatched bases: 7. As DNA, the CDR3 is TGTGCCAGCAGCTTGATGGGGCTAGCGGAAGATACGCAGTATTTT. Translated, it gives CASSLMGLAEDTQYF.

The rearrangement links TRBV27 to TRBJ2-1, with 7 positions matching TRBD2. The V gene end was trimmed by 5 bases and the J gene end by 3 bases; junction bases not matched to a gene: 7. CDR3 length: 15 amino acids. Germline V lookup: CDR1 MNHEY, CDR2 SMNVEV (reference sequence). CDR3 region: CASSQRGTSYNEQFF. For the CDR3, the DNA is TGTGCCAGCAGTCAGCGGGGCACGAGCTACAATGAGCAGTTCTTC.